These 29 T cell receptor beta chains share one sample of origin, sequenced in a study of early T cells in non-severe SARS-CoV-2 infection. MiXCR, applied by TCRdb to the 5' RACE reads, yields one record per CDR3 protein. The sample has 55,000 to 65,000 distinct CDR3 sequences; about 10% are singletons. Material: whole blood. These receptors were collected from an adult who was a healthcare worker with PCR-confirmed SARS-CoV-2 infection or an uninfected control (not recorded which).

This clonotype was detected ten times or more. The chain carries TRBV4-2 and TRBJ2-1; 8 bases match TRBD2. V lost 0 bases and J lost 2; bases outside the gene matches: 9. The CDR3 is 18 residues long. Germline values: CDR1 LGHNA, CDR2 YNFKEQ. CDR3 sequence (DNA): TGTGCCAGCAGCCAAGATCAAGTCGGGAGGGGACCCTACAATGAGCAGTTCTTC. Its translation is CASSQDQVGRGPYNEQFF.

J is TRBJ1-1 and V is TRBV28; 7 nucleotides line up with TRBD1. Germline V gives CDR1 MDHEN, CDR2 SYDVKM. The CDR3 consists of 15 residues. The V gene end was trimmed by 6 bases and the J gene end by 2 bases; junction bases not matched to a gene: 9. Written as DNA, the CDR3 is TGTGCCAGCAGCCAACCCCGACAGGGTAACACTGAAGCTTTCTTT. Its translation is CASSQPRQGNTEAFF.

The chain carries TRBV30 and TRBJ2-7; possibly TRBD2 for D (5 bases). The ends were cut back, 6 bases at V and 1 base at J, with 13 bases in the middle. CDR1 is GTSNPN, CDR2 SVGIG, per germline (reference sequence). The CDR3 sequence is 13 residues long. The CDR3 nucleotides are TGTGCCTGCCAGACAAGGGAGTCCTACGAGCAGTACTTC. As protein: CACQTRESYEQYF.

The sample holds many counts of this clonotype. The chain is built from TRBV5-1 and TRBJ1-4; 7 positions match TRBD1. The CDR3 runs 15 residues. Germline values: CDR1 SGHRS, CDR2 YFSETQ. With 0 bases clipped from V and 8 bases from J, the junction kept 7 bases outside the gene matches. The CDR3 coding sequence is TGCGCCAGCAGCTTGGTGAGGGGGCTAGGAGAAAAACTGTTTTTT. This encodes CASSLVRGLGEKLFF.

This clonotype was observed a handful of times. The chain uses TRBV5-1 and TRBJ2-5; 8 nucleotides line up with TRBD1. CDR1 and CDR2 from the germline V gene are SGHRS and YFSETQ. This CDR3 is built from 14 residues. Trimming at V came to 0 bases and at J to 4 bases, leaving 2 bases not matched to a gene. CDR3 amino acids: CASSLGDRLETQYF. The CDR3 DNA follows: TGCGCCAGCAGCTTGGGGGACAGGCTAGAGACCCAGTACTTC.

A few counts support this clonotype. The CDR3 is CASSYEAAGVADTQYF. CDR3 sequence (DNA): TGTGCCAGCAGTTACGAGGCAGCGGGAGTTGCAGATACGCAGTATTTT. V usage is TRBV6-2 or TRBV6-3 and J usage is TRBJ2-3; 8 bases align to TRBD2. Germline V lookup: CDR1 MNHEY, CDR2 SVGEGT. Trimming cost V 2 bases and J 4 bases; bases outside gene matches: 8. CDR3 length: 16 amino acids.

In this sample, this clonotype turned up many times. The chain couples TRBV3-1 to TRBJ2-7, with D possibly being TRBD1 (6 bases). The length of the CDR3 is 13 residues. V lost 4 bases to trimming and J lost 3 bases, with 10 bases between them. Per germline, CDR1 LGHDT and CDR2 YNNKEL (reference sequence). The CDR3 sequence is CASSLPRGYEQYF. For the CDR3, the DNA is TGTGCCAGCAGCCTACCCAGGGGCTACGAGCAGTACTTC.

The chain recombines TRBV20-1 with TRBJ1-6; TRBD1 matches 7 bases. Looked up from germline, CDR1 is DFQATT and CDR2 is SNEGSKA (reference sequence). The CDR3 has 13 amino acids. Germline trimming cut 6 bases from V and 8 bases from J; bases unmatched to any gene: 7. The CDR3 DNA reads TGCAGTGCCAGGGGGTCTCCCGATTCACCCCTCCACTTT. The encoded protein is CSARGSPDSPLHF.

The chain carries TRBV20-1 and TRBJ2-2, with D perhaps matching TRBD1 or TRBD2 (5 bases each). The CDR3 runs 17 residues. Trimming stripped 3 bases from V and 2 bases from J, with 19 bases between. Germline CDR1 reads DFQATT; CDR2 reads SNEGSKA (reference sequence). For the CDR3, the DNA is TGCAGTGCTAGGGGCGAGTACGGGGCAACTAACACCGGGGAGCTGTTTTTT. It codes for CSARGEYGATNTGELFF.

This clonotype has at least ten counts. This rearrangement joins TRBV3-1 to TRBJ2-1; possibly TRBD2 for D (5 bases). The CDR3 totals 12 residues. V was pared by 3 bases and J by 9 bases, with 9 bases between. From germline, CDR1 is LGHDT and CDR2 YNNKEL (reference sequence). CDR3 protein: CASSHAAGEQFF. CDR3 nucleotide sequence: TGTGCCAGCAGCCACGCGGCGGGTGAGCAGTTCTTC.

Ten or more counts support this clonotype. The genes are TRBV27 and TRBJ2-1, with D tentatively TRBD1 or TRBD2 (5 bases each). The CDR3 is made up of 13 amino acids. The germline gives CDR1 MNHEY, CDR2 SMNVEV (reference sequence). V was cut by 6 bases and J by 8 bases, with 14 bases left in between. For the CDR3, the DNA is TGTGCCAGCAGCACCGGGGCCGTTCATGAGCAGTTCTTC. Amino acid sequence: CASSTGAVHEQFF.

This clonotype came up many times. The chain joins TRBV29-1 to TRBJ2-7; 10 bases align to TRBD2. Looked up from germline, CDR1 is SQVTM and CDR2 is ANQGSEA. The V segment lost 3 bases and the J segment 6 bases; nucleotides outside the gene matches: 8. The CDR3 loop spans 14 amino acids. In DNA, the CDR3 is TGCAGCGTTGAGTATAGCGGGAGGACCGGCGAGCAGTACTTC. This encodes CSVEYSGRTGEQYF.

There are many counts of this clonotype. The CDR3 loop reads CSVESQGIEQFF. CDR3 DNA sequence: TGCAGCGTTGAATCCCAGGGCATTGAGCAGTTCTTC. V is TRBV29-1 and J is TRBJ2-1, with D possibly matching TRBD1 (5 bases). The CDR3 covers 12 residues. Germline V gives CDR1 SQVTM, CDR2 ANQGSEA. Trimming left V 2 bases short and J 9 bases short, with 11 bases between.

The sample holds a few counts of this clonotype. The V and J genes are TRBV7-9 and TRBJ1-5; the D is unclear. Germline values: CDR1 SEHNR, CDR2 FQNEAQ (reference sequence). CDR3 size: 13 residues. V lost 4 bases, J lost 5 bases, and 9 bases lay in between. CDR3 nucleotide sequence: TGTGCCAGCAGCTCGAGGGCCGATCAGCCCCAGCATTTT. This codes for CASSSRADQPQHF.

There are many counts of this clonotype. The chain couples TRBV20-1 to TRBJ2-2; D is possibly TRBD1 or TRBD2 (5 bases each). V was trimmed by 3 bases and J by 4 bases, leaving 12 bases between them. Germline-derived CDR1 and CDR2 are DFQATT and SNEGSKA (reference sequence). The CDR3 covers 14 residues. CDR3 nucleotides: TGCAGTGCTAGCCCCGTGGGGACCACCGGGGAGCTGTTTTTT. Protein: CSASPVGTTGELFF.

This clonotype was counted many times. The V call is TRBV7-2, the J call TRBJ2-7; D is undetermined. Germline V CDR1 and CDR2: SGHTA, FQGNSA. V was shortened by 7 bases and J by 3 bases, with 16 bases between the two germline ends. The CDR3 loop spans 14 amino acids. In DNA, the CDR3 is TGTGCCAGCACGAACGGACCGGACGTCTACGAGCAGTACTTC. Its protein product is CASTNGPDVYEQYF. Supplemented by reference TRBV7-2 and TRBJ2-7, the full variable domain reads GAGVSQSPSNKVTEKGKDVELRCDPISGHTALYWYRQSLGQGLEFLIYFQGNSAPDKSGLPSDRFSAERTGGSVSTLTIQRTQQEDSAVYLCASTNGPDVYEQYFGPGTRLTVT.

A few counts support this clonotype. The chain links TRBV5-8 to TRBJ1-5, with TRBD1 matching 8 bases. Germline values: CDR1 SGHTS, CDR2 YDEGEE. Trimming at V came to 4 bases and at J to 1 base, leaving 7 bases not matched to a gene. This CDR3 contains 16 residues. The CDR3 loop is CASSQVRTGSNQPQHF. DNA of the CDR3: TGTGCCAGCAGCCAGGTACGGACAGGGAGCAATCAGCCCCAGCATTTT.

The chain joins TRBV4-1 to TRBJ2-5; D is perhaps TRBD1 (5 bases). V was shortened by 4 bases and J by 2 bases, with 8 bases between the two germline ends. Germline CDR1 and CDR2: MGHRA and YSYEKL. There are 13 residues in the CDR3. The CDR3 region has the DNA TGCGCCAGCAGCCCCACAGGTCAAGAGACCCAGTACTTC. As protein: CASSPTGQETQYF.

The gene calls are TRBV11-3 and TRBJ2-7; D may be TRBD2 (6 bases). The CDR3 runs 14 residues. Germline CDR1 is SGHNT and CDR2 is YENEEA. The ends were cut back, 3 bases at V and 0 bases at J, with 9 bases in the middle. The CDR3 DNA reads TGTGCCAGCAGCTTTGCTAGCGACTCCTACGAGCAGTACTTC. Translated, it gives CASSFASDSYEQYF.

This clonotype was seen repeatedly, ten times or more. The gene calls are TRBV14 and TRBJ2-2; no clear D. There are 14 residues in the CDR3. The germline CDR1 and CDR2 sequences are SGHDN and FVKESK. V shed 0 bases and J shed 6 bases, with 8 bases lying between them. The CDR3 DNA is TGTGCCAGCAGCCAAGAATATCGGGCCGGGGAGCTGTTTTTT. This codes for CASSQEYRAGELFF.

With respect to this clonotype: A read error may account for a junction end that differs from germline. The chain couples TRBV7-2 to TRBJ2-1; no clear D gene. This CDR3 has 11 amino acids. The germline V gene has CDR1 SGHTA and CDR2 FQGNSA. The CDR3 loop is CVSSSYNEQFF. As DNA, the CDR3 is TGTGTCAGCAGCTCTTACAATGAGCAGTTCTTC.

V gene TRBV3-1 combines with J gene TRBJ1-2; D unresolved. The CDR3 runs 14 residues. Per germline, CDR1 LGHDT and CDR2 YNNKEL (reference sequence). The V end lost 3 bases, the J end lost 8 bases, and 16 bases lay between the germline ends. DNA of the CDR3: TGTGCCAGCAGCCAGGTGTGGCCAGGTGGAGGCTACACCTTC. It translates to CASSQVWPGGGYTF.

This clonotype was seen a handful of times. This chain uses TRBV4-2 with TRBJ2-1, with 9 bases identical to TRBD2. The V and J ends lost 4 bases and 6 bases, in that order; junction bases with no gene match: 10. Looked up from germline, CDR1 is LGHNA and CDR2 is YNFKEQ. The CDR3 has 16 amino acids. This CDR3 reads CASSLLAGVPSNEQFF. The CDR3 DNA reads TGTGCCAGCAGCCTTTTAGCGGGAGTCCCAAGCAATGAGCAGTTCTTC.

At least ten counts were recorded for this clonotype. The chain carries TRBV5-6 and TRBJ2-7; TRBD2 matches at 12 bases. Trimming took 5 bases from V and 13 from J; bases not matched to a gene: 13. The CDR3 loop spans 14 amino acids. Germline CDR1 SGHDT, CDR2 YYEEEE. CDR3 sequence reads: CASSQTPTSGREYF. In DNA form, the CDR3 reads TGTGCCAGCAGTCAAACGCCGACTAGCGGGAGAGAATACTTC.

This clonotype came up many times. V is TRBV6-2 or TRBV6-3 and J is TRBJ2-1; D unclear. Germline V CDR1 and CDR2: MNHEY, SVGEGT. There are 13 residues in the CDR3. Trimming shortened V by 2 bases and J by 9 bases, and 11 bases separated the two germline ends. CDR3 sequence: CASSYPIEPEQFF. The DNA for the CDR3 is TGTGCCAGCAGTTACCCAATAGAGCCTGAGCAGTTCTTC.

As concerns this clonotype: Germline is not matched at one junction end, which may reflect a read error. The DNA of the CDR3 is TGTGCTAGCAGCTTGGGACCCGAAGAAGAGACCCAGTACTTC. Protein sequence: CASSLGPEEETQYF. J is TRBJ2-5 and V is TRBV7-7; D possibly matches TRBD1 or TRBD2 (5 bases each). In germline, CDR1 is SSHAT, CDR2 FNYEAQ (reference sequence). The CDR3 length is 14 residues. The variable domain in full, completed from reference TRBV7-7 and TRBJ2-5, reads GAGVSQSPRYKVTKRGQDVTLRCDPISSHATLYWYQQALGQGPEFLTYFNYEAQPDKSGLPSDRFSAERPEGSISTLTIQRTEQRDSAMYRCASSLGPEEETQYFGPGTRLLVL.

V usage is TRBV3-1 and J usage is TRBJ2-7; D not resolved. CDR3 length: 14 amino acids. V was clipped by 2 bases and J by 1 base, with 9 bases between them. The germline CDR1 and CDR2 sequences are LGHDT and YNNKEL (reference sequence). CDR3 sequence: CASSQSFGSYEQYF. The CDR3 bases are TGTGCCAGCAGCCAAAGTTTTGGGTCCTACGAGCAGTACTTC.

The CDR3 sequence is CASSFGQGNEQFF. CDR3 sequence (DNA): TGTGCCAGCAGCTTCGGACAGGGTAATGAGCAGTTCTTC. The chain combines TRBV7-3 with TRBJ2-1; 8 bases fit TRBD1. Trimming at V came to 3 bases and at J to 7 bases, leaving 2 bases not matched to a gene. The CDR3 length is 13 residues. CDR1 SGHTA and CDR2 FQGTGA come from the germline V gene.

Ten or more counts support this clonotype. CDR3 in DNA: TGTGCCAGCAGCCAGTTGGCAGGGGGGAACACTGAAGCTTTCTTT. Translation: CASSQLAGGNTEAFF. This chain joins TRBV3-1 and TRBJ1-1; 7 bases fit TRBD1. Germline CDR1 reads LGHDT; CDR2 reads YNNKEL (reference sequence). V lost 3 bases, J lost 1 base, and 5 bases stayed unmatched. The CDR3 has 15 residues.